One and the same sample provided the 5 T cell receptor beta chains below, sequenced in a study of T cells in tuberculosis. Generated by immunoSEQ multiplex PCR, the TCRdb table keeps only in-frame clones and is missing some. The sample yields 20,000 to 25,000 clones, about 85% seen once. As to time point: new active TB diagnosis, blood taken before or within 7 days of starting treatment. This specimen was PBMCs, taken at tuberculosis diagnosis. These receptor sequences come from an adult with tuberculosis.

The CDR3: CASSLELAGGPVEQYF. In DNA form, the CDR3 reads TGCGCCAGCAGCTTGGAGCTAGCGGGAGGGCCTGTCGAGCAGTACTTC. The chain joins TRBV5-1 to TRBJ2-7; 12 bases line up with TRBD2. Germline CDR1 SGHRS, CDR2 YFSETQ. CDR3 length: 16 amino acids. With 0 bases clipped from V and 6 bases from J, the junction kept 7 bases outside the gene matches.

The genes are TRBV7-8 and TRBJ1-3; no clear D. This CDR3 spans 16 amino acids. Germline loops: CDR1 SGHVS, CDR2 FQNEAQ. V dropped 1 base and J dropped 1 base, with 11 bases sitting between them. CDR3 DNA: TGTGCCAGCAGCTTAGGGGTTCCGGGATCTGGAAACACCATATATTTT. Its protein is CASSLGVPGSGNTIYF.

This chain joins TRBV10-3 and TRBJ1-5, with 8 bases identical to TRBD1. This CDR3 region has 16 residues. The V gene's germline CDR1 is ENHRY and CDR2 SYGVKD. Trimming cost V 0 bases and J 5 bases; bases outside gene matches: 6. The CDR3 loop reads CAISESADRVDQPQHF. As DNA, the CDR3 is TGTGCCATCAGTGAGTCGGCGGACAGGGTTGATCAGCCCCAGCATTTT.

The chain carries TRBV5-1 and TRBJ2-3; D is unresolved. Germline V CDR1 and CDR2: SGHRS, YFSETQ. Trimming cost V 1 base and J 0 bases, with 12 bases left between them. The CDR3 is made up of 16 amino acids. The CDR3 DNA follows: TGCGCCAGCAGCTTGCGATCACAGTCTAGCACAGATACGCAGTATTTT. Translating it yields CASSLRSQSSTDTQYF.

The gene calls are TRBV11-2 and TRBJ1-1; 8 bases map to TRBD1. CDR3 length: 14 residues. J was trimmed by 1 base and V by 6 bases; bases with no gene match: 4. The germline V gene has CDR1 SGHAT and CDR2 FQNNGV. CDR3 loop: CASSKTGGNTEAFF. The CDR3 coding sequence is TGTGCCAGCAGTAAAACAGGGGGGAACACTGAAGCTTTCTTT.